Below, 25 T cell receptor beta chains from the same sample are listed, as sequenced in a study of blood T cell repertoires in COVID-19 (TCRdb year 2020). Library prep was done by the immunoSEQ multiplex PCR assay. TCRdb holds this immuneACCESS table with in-frame rearrangements only. Some clones are missing; in checked studies, unresolved V genes explain under half, and the rest has no known cause. Within this sample are under 120,000 clones, with about 85% of them counted one time only. Around 2.2% of the sample lies in the top ten. The material sequenced was peripheral blood. The receptors were gathered from a human donor in a cohort sampled during active COVID-19.

This clone was seen a handful of times. The chain is built from TRBV19 and TRBJ2-5; 12 positions match TRBD2. J lost 3 bases, V lost 1 base, and 18 bases had no gene match. CDR3 length: 21 amino acids. Per the germline V gene, CDR1 is LNHDA and CDR2 is SQIVND (reference sequence). The CDR3: CASSIAGTEASGRAKKETQYF. The CDR3 DNA reads TGTGCCAGTAGTATAGCAGGGACAGAAGCTAGCGGGAGGGCTAAGAAAGAGACCCAGTACTTC.

The J gene is TRBJ1-6, the V gene TRBV4-3; D gene ambiguous. Germline lookup yields CDR1 LGHNA and CDR2 YSLEER. V lost 0 bases to trimming and J lost 9 bases, with 9 bases between them. The CDR3 consists of 14 residues. CDR3 in DNA: TGCGCCAGCAGCCAAGATCTCCAGGTTTCACCCCTCCACTTT. Protein product: CASSQDLQVSPLHF.

This chain links TRBV12-3 or TRBV12-4 with TRBJ1-1; the D gene is possibly TRBD1 (5 bases). The CDR3 spans 11 residues. Trimming took 7 bases from V and 8 from J, leaving 11 bases between them. CDR3 protein: CASTRRDEAFF. The CDR3 DNA is TGTGCCAGCACCAGGCGGGACGAAGCTTTCTTT.

V and J are TRBV6-2 or TRBV6-3 and TRBJ1-1; D gene uncertain. The CDR3 runs to 13 residues. Germline CDR1 reads MNHEY; CDR2 reads SVGEGT. Between the trimmed V and J ends, which lost 4 bases and 5 bases, there was a span of 11 bases. CDR3 coding DNA: TGTGCCAGCAGTTTCTCGAGGAATACTGAAGCTTTCTTT. It yields the protein CASSFSRNTEAFF.

This clone was found a few times. V usage is TRBV4-1 and J usage is TRBJ2-1, with D unresolved. Germline V gene data show CDR1 as MGHRA and CDR2 as YSYEKL. V was shortened by 2 bases and J by 4 bases, with 6 bases between the two germline ends. The CDR3 runs 13 residues. The CDR3 protein is CASSQPGYNEQFF. CDR3 DNA: TGCGCCAGCAGCCAACCCGGTTACAATGAGCAGTTCTTC.

In nucleotides, the CDR3 is TGCGCCAGCAGCTTGGAGGAGGGAACAGATACGCAGTATTTT. It encodes CASSLEEGTDTQYF. This chain connects TRBV5-1 to TRBJ2-3; maybe TRBD2 (6 bases). V gave up 0 bases and J gave up 3 bases, with 8 bases separating them. The V gene's germline CDR1 is SGHRS and CDR2 YFSETQ. The CDR3 runs to 14 residues.

The chain joins TRBV7-9 to TRBJ2-7; 9 bases map to TRBD2. V shed 1 base and J 2 bases; nucleotides not matched to a gene: 6. The CDR3 extends over 16 amino acids. Germline V CDR1 and CDR2: SEHNR, FQNEAQ (reference sequence). DNA of the CDR3: TGTGCCAGCAGCTTAGGTCCTAGCGGGGAAACCTACGAGCAGTACTTC. It yields the protein CASSLGPSGETYEQYF.

This clone appeared a few times. The chain links TRBV7-9 to TRBJ2-1, with D perhaps TRBD1 (5 bases). Germline V gene data show CDR1 as SEHNR and CDR2 as FQNEAQ (reference sequence). The length of the CDR3 is 13 residues. V dropped 3 bases and J dropped 12 bases, with 15 bases sitting between them. This chain's CDR3 is CASSLDPRTGQFF. The CDR3 coding sequence is TGTGCCAGCAGCTTGGATCCCCGCACAGGGCAGTTCTTC.

This sequence joins TRBV18 and TRBJ2-1; D perhaps matches TRBD1 (6 bases). The CDR3 has 14 residues. Trimming removed 2 bases at V and 8 bases at J, with 13 bases between. The V gene's germline CDR1 is KGHSH and CDR2 LQKENI. The DNA of the CDR3 is TGTGCCAGCTCACCAAGCCAGGGGCCCCATGAGCAGTTCTTC. This codes for CASSPSQGPHEQFF.

A single count supports this clone. J is TRBJ2-3 and V is TRBV6-5, with D uncertain. Germline V CDR1 and CDR2: MNHEY, SVGAGI. Trimming removed 7 bases at V and 4 bases at J, with 18 bases between. The CDR3 is 15 amino acids. CDR3 region: CASIRSGYSSDTQYF. CDR3 in DNA: TGTGCCAGCATCCGATCGGGTTATTCATCAGATACGCAGTATTTT.

This clone is a singleton in its sample. The chain employs TRBV6-5 and TRBJ2-3, with D possibly being TRBD2 (6 bases). This CDR3 comprises 15 residues. Trimming cost V 10 bases and J 4 bases, with 21 bases left between them. Germline V CDR1 and CDR2: MNHEY, SVGAGI. Here the CDR3 reads CATPRGSGFADTQYF. CDR3 coding DNA: TGTGCCACCCCCCGGGGGAGTGGTTTCGCAGATACGCAGTATTTT.

This chain connects TRBV27 to TRBJ2-1; the match to TRBD2 covers 8 bases. V trimming: 3 bases; J trimming: 3 bases; junction bases outside the gene matches: 7. The CDR3 sequence is 16 residues long. Germline CDR1 MNHEY, CDR2 SMNVEV (reference sequence). Here the CDR3 DNA reads TGTGCCAGCAGTTTGGTTCCAGCGGGAGTCTACAATGAGCAGTTCTTC. This encodes CASSLVPAGVYNEQFF.

The chain couples TRBV7-9 to TRBJ1-1; perhaps TRBD1 as D (6 bases). CDR1 SEHNR and CDR2 FQNEAQ come from the germline V gene (reference sequence). The CDR3 is 17 residues long. Deletions cut 5 bases from V and 6 bases from J, with 25 bases between. CDR3: CASSPPSGALTGAEAFF. CDR3 bases: TGTGCCAGCAGCCCGCCCTCAGGGGCGCTTACAGGCGCTGAAGCTTTCTTT. The full variable domain, rest sourced from reference TRBV7-9 and TRBJ1-1, is DTGVSQNPRHKITKRGQNVTFRCDPISEHNRLYWYRQTLGQGPEFLTYFQNEAQLEKSRLLSDRFSAERPKGSFSTLEIQRTEQGDSAMYLCASSPPSGALTGAEAFFGQGTRLTVV.

The chain combines TRBV5-5 with TRBJ1-2; 8 bases are shared with TRBD1. Germline trimming cut 9 bases from V and 0 bases from J; bases unmatched to any gene: 13. The CDR3 runs to 16 residues. Germline lookup yields CDR1 SGHKS and CDR2 YYEKEE (reference sequence). The CDR3 region has the DNA TGTGCCACCACAGGGGGAAGACAGGGATCTAACTATGGCTACACCTTC. Its protein is CATTGGRQGSNYGYTF.

V gene TRBV3-1 (or the pseudogene TRBV3-2) combines with J gene TRBJ1-1, with D perhaps matching TRBD1 (6 bases). Trimming removed 2 bases from V and 3 bases from J, with 13 bases in between. The CDR3 runs to 15 residues. Germline V lookup: CDR1 LGHDT, CDR2 YNNKEL (reference sequence). Written as DNA, the CDR3 is TGTGCCAGCAGCCAATCCCACAGGGTTTACACTGAAGCTTTCTTT. It yields the protein CASSQSHRVYTEAFF.

In its sample, this clone was seen once. V gene TRBV27 combines with J gene TRBJ2-3; 8 bases are a match to TRBD2. J lost 1 base, V lost 7 bases, and 1 base had no gene match. Germline loops: CDR1 MNHEY, CDR2 SMNVEV (reference sequence). The CDR3 loop spans 13 amino acids. Here the CDR3 DNA reads TGTGCCAGCAAGACTAGCGGCACAGATACGCAGTATTTT. Translating it yields CASKTSGTDTQYF.

This chain joins TRBV2 and TRBJ1-1, with TRBD1 identical over 7 bases. Trimming cost V 4 bases and J 5 bases; bases outside gene matches: 1. Germline-derived CDR1 and CDR2 are SNHLY and FYNNEI. This CDR3 is built from 12 residues. DNA of the CDR3: TGTGCCAGCAGTGCACAGGGGACTGAAGCTTTCTTT. Translating gives CASSAQGTEAFF. The full variable domain, rest sourced from reference TRBV2 and TRBJ1-1, is EPEVTQTPSHQVTQMGQEVILRCVPISNHLYFYWYRQILGQKVEFLVSFYNNEISEKSEIFDDQFSVERPDGSNFTLKIRSTKLEDSAMYFCASSAQGTEAFFGQGTRLTVV.

About this clone: The same CDR3 can be traced to other DNA sequences in this sample. The chain joins TRBV19 to TRBJ2-3; TRBD2 agrees at 11 bases. J gave up 0 bases and V 6 bases, and 2 bases lay outside the gene matches. The CDR3 spans 15 residues. Germline V gene data show CDR1 as LNHDA and CDR2 as SQIVND (reference sequence). CDR3 amino acids: CASSRTSGSTDTQYF. CDR3 coding DNA: TGTGCCAGTAGCAGGACTAGCGGGAGCACAGATACGCAGTATTTT. The variable domain in full, completed from reference TRBV19 and TRBJ2-3, reads DGGITQSPKYLFRKEGQNVTLSCEQNLNHDAMYWYRQDPGQGLRLIYYSQIVNDFQKGDIAEGYSVSREKKESFPLTVTSAQKNPTAFYLCASSRTSGSTDTQYFGPGTRLTVL.

The chain combines TRBV13 with TRBJ1-2; the D gene is possibly TRBD1 (6 bases). V lost 4 bases and J 5 bases, leaving 26 bases between the germline ends. Per the germline V gene, CDR1 is PRHDT and CDR2 is FYEKMQ (reference sequence). The CDR3 contains 18 residues. CDR3 coding DNA: TGTGCCAGCAGCTCCCGATTACCCGACAGGACAGTCCGGTATGGCTACACCTTC. It yields the protein CASSSRLPDRTVRYGYTF.

J is TRBJ1-1 and V is TRBV11-2; the D gene is possibly TRBD1 (5 bases). This CDR3 has 15 residues. Per the germline V gene, CDR1 is SGHAT and CDR2 is FQNNGV. V was clipped by 1 base and J by 6 bases, with 15 bases between them. CDR3 protein: CASSLVGAPIAEAFF. In DNA form, the CDR3 reads TGTGCCAGCAGCTTAGTTGGGGCCCCCATTGCTGAAGCTTTCTTT.

In this sample, this clone turned up once. V usage is TRBV9 and J usage is TRBJ1-1; maybe TRBD1 (6 bases). V lost 3 bases, J lost 11 bases, and 17 bases lay in between. CDR3 length: 13 amino acids. The germline CDR1 and CDR2 sequences are SGDLS and YYNGEE. The CDR3 DNA sequence: TGTGCCAGCAGCGCTAGGGGGTTCGGAACTGCTTTCTTT. This gives the protein CASSARGFGTAFF.

V gene TRBV5-1 combines with J gene TRBJ2-7, with TRBD1 identical over 10 bases. Germline V CDR1 and CDR2: SGHRS, YFSETQ. This CDR3 has 16 residues. V gave up 4 bases and J gave up 1 base; unmatched junction bases: 8. The CDR3 sequence is CASSLGTGVSSYEQYF. The CDR3 DNA follows: TGCGCCAGCAGCCTCGGGACAGGGGTGTCATCCTACGAGCAGTACTTC.

This clone was recorded a few times. The rearrangement uses TRBV18 and TRBJ1-5, with a weak D call TRBD1 (6 bases). Germline V gene data show CDR1 as KGHSH and CDR2 as LQKENI. The CDR3 consists of 15 residues. V was clipped by 3 bases and J by 6 bases, with 15 bases between them. The CDR3 protein is CASSPDSLEGQPQHF. In nucleotides, the CDR3 is TGTGCCAGCTCACCGGACAGCCTAGAGGGTCAGCCCCAGCATTTT. The whole variable domain, filled in from reference TRBV18 and TRBJ1-5, reads NAGVMQNPRHLVRRRGQEARLRCSPMKGHSHVYWYRQLPEEGLKFMVYLQKENIIDESGMPKERFSAEFPKEGPSILRIQQVVRGDSAAYFCASSPDSLEGQPQHFGDGTRLSIL.

The genes are TRBV19 and TRBJ2-2; maybe TRBD1 (6 bases). Germline lookup yields CDR1 LNHDA and CDR2 SQIVND (reference sequence). Trimming stripped 1 base from V and 1 base from J, with 13 bases between. The CDR3 sequence is 17 residues long. The DNA of the CDR3 is TGTGCCAGTAGTATAGGAACAGGGCCCTTGAACACCGGGGAGCTGTTTTTT. Translating gives CASSIGTGPLNTGELFF.

The CDR3: CASSAGTAFSGANVLTF. As DNA, the CDR3 is TGTGCCAGCAGCGCCGGGACAGCTTTCTCTGGGGCCAACGTCCTGACTTTC. V and J are TRBV7-2 and TRBJ2-6, with TRBD1 identical over 7 bases. The CDR3 has 17 amino acids. Germline-derived CDR1 and CDR2 are SGHTA and FQGNSA. The junction had 7 bases not matched to a gene; V was cut back by 5 bases and J by 0 bases.